The rows below give T cell receptor beta chains drawn from one sample of a study of T-cell reconstitution after alpha-beta-depleted transplantation in children. From the PCR reads, TCRdb called clonotypes with MiXCR, one entry per CDR3 protein. The top ten hold approximately 1% of the sample, which has 600,000 to 700,000 distinct CDR3 sequences, 15% to 20% seen once. Specimen: PBMCs from the stem cell graft donor, collected from the stem cell graft. These receptors were taken from a human donor who donated a stem cell graft to a child with acute myeloid leukemia. Both conserved end residues are part of each CDR3. D genes are given only for firm matches. Size is omitted from some rows. Given values are once, few, many or a class for expanded clones.

V,size,D,J,CDR3,DNA
TRBV12-3/TRBV12-4,many,TRBD1,TRBJ2-1,CASAPGTGSYEQFF,TGTGCCAGTGCCCCCGGGACAGGGAGCTATGAGCAGTTCTTC
TRBV29-1,many,.,TRBJ2-7,CSVGKGKSYEQYF,TGCAGCGTTGGGAAGGGGAAGAGTTACGAGCAGTACTTC
TRBV20-1,many,.,TRBJ1-1,CSATTGNTEAFF,TGCAGTGCCACTACAGGGAACACTGAAGCTTTCTTT
TRBV7-9,.,.,TRBJ1-1,CASSLRDGMNTEAFF,TGTGCCAGCAGCCTCCGGGACGGCATGAACACTGAAGCTTTCTTT
TRBV20-1,many,TRBD1,TRBJ2-1,CSALPGQGYYNEQFF,TGCAGTGCTCTACCGGGACAGGGTTACTACAATGAGCAGTTCTTC
TRBV15,many,.,TRBJ2-2,CATSRSREGGELFF,TGTGCCACCAGCAGGTCACGAGAGGGCGGGGAGCTGTTTTTT
TRBV20-1,few,.,TRBJ2-5,CSAGGRVVTQYF,TGCAGTGCAGGGGGTAGAGTGGTGACCCAGTACTTC
TRBV20-1,.,TRBD2,TRBJ2-7,CSARTGLAGSYEQYF,TGCAGTGCTAGGACGGGACTAGCGGGGTCCTACGAGCAGTACTTC
TRBV12-3/TRBV12-4,few,.,TRBJ2-4,CASSFPGQNIQYF,TGTGCCAGCAGTTTTCCAGGGCAAAACATTCAGTACTTC
TRBV20-1,many,.,TRBJ2-1,CSARESPGEQFF,TGCAGTGCTAGGGAGAGCCCGGGGGAGCAGTTCTTC
TRBV20-1,many,.,TRBJ2-7,CSARDPVLSYEQYF,TGCAGTGCTAGAGATCCCGTTCTCTCCTACGAGCAGTACTTC
TRBV29-1,.,TRBD1,TRBJ2-1,CSVEQRGLSEQFF,TGCAGCGTTGAACAAAGGGGGCTCAGTGAGCAGTTCTTC
TRBV7-2,.,TRBD1,TRBJ1-5,CASSSEGQGSGQPQHF,TGTGCCAGCAGCTCGGAGGGACAGGGGTCGGGTCAGCCCCAGCATTTT
TRBV6-5,few,.,TRBJ2-4,CASSYPMLGGENIQYF,TGTGCCAGCAGTTACCCGATGCTGGGGGGCGAAAACATTCAGTACTTC
TRBV7-2,many,.,TRBJ1-2,CASSNRDTGDYGYTF,TGTGCCAGCAGTAACCGGGACACCGGCGACTATGGCTACACCTTC
TRBV24-1,many,.,TRBJ1-5,CATKGSNNQPQHF,TGTGCCACCAAGGGTTCCAATAATCAGCCCCAGCATTTT
TRBV6-1,.,.,TRBJ1-2,CASRVQGSYGYTF,TGTGCCAGCAGGGTACAGGGTAGCTATGGCTACACCTTC
TRBV15,many,TRBD1,TRBJ1-6,CATSRGGDRGSSPLHF,TGTGCCACCAGCAGAGGAGGGGACAGGGGGAGTTCACCCCTCCACTTT